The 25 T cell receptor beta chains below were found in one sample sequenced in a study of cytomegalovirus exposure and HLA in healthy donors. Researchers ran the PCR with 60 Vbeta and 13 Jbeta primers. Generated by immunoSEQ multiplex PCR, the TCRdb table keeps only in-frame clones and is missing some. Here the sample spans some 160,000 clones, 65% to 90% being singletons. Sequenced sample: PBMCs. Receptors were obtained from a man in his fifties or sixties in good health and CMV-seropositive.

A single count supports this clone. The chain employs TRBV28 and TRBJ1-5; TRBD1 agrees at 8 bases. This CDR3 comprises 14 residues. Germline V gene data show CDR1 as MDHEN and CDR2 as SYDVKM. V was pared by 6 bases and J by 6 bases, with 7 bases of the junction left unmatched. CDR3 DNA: TGTGCCAGCAGGGCCGGACAGGGTGGTCAGCCCCAGCATTTT. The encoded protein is CASRAGQGGQPQHF.

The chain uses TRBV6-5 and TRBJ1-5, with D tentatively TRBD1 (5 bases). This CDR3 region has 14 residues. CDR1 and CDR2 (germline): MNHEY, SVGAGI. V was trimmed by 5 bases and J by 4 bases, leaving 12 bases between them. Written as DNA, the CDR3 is TGTGCCAGCAGTCCCCGACGACAGAATCAGCCCCAGCATTTT. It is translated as CASSPRRQNQPQHF.

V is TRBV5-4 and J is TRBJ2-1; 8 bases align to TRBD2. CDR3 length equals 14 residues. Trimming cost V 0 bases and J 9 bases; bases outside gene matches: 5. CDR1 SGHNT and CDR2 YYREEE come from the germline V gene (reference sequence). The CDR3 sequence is CASSLDGRGAEQFF. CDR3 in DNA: TGTGCCAGCAGCTTGGACGGGAGGGGGGCTGAGCAGTTCTTC.

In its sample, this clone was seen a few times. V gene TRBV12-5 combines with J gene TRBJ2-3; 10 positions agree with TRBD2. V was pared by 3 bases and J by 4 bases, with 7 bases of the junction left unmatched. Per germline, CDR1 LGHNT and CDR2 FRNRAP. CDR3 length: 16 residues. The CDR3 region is CASGLSGLAGADTQYF. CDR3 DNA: TGTGCTAGTGGTTTATCGGGGCTAGCGGGAGCAGATACGCAGTATTTT.

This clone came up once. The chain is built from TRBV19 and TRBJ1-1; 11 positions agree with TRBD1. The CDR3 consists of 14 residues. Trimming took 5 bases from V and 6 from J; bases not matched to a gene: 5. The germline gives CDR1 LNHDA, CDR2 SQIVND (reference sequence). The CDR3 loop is CASSPDRGRPEAFF. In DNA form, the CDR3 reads TGTGCCAGTAGTCCGGACAGGGGGCGTCCTGAAGCTTTCTTT.

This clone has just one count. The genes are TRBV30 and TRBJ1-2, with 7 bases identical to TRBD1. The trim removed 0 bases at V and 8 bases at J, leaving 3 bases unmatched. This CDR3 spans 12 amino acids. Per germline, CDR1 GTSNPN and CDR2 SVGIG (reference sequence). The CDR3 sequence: CAWSVKGGGYTF. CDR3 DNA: TGTGCCTGGAGTGTCAAAGGGGGCGGCTACACCTTC.

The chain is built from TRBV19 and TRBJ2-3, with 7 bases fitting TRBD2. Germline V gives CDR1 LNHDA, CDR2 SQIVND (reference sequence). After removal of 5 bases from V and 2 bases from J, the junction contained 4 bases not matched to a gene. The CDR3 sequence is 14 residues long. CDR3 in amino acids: CASSPTSVTDTQYF. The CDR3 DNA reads TGTGCCAGTAGTCCCACTAGCGTCACAGATACGCAGTATTTT.

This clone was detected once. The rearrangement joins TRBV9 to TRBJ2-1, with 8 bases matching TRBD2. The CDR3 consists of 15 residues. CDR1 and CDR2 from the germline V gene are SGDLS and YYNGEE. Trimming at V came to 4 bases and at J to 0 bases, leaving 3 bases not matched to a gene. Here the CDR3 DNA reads TGTGCCAGCAGCCAAACTAGCGGCTCCTACAATGAGCAGTTCTTC. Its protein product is CASSQTSGSYNEQFF.

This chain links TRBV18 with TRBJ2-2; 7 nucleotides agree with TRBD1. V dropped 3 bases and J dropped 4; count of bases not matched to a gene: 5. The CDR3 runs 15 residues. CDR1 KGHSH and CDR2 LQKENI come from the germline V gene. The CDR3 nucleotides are TGTGCCAGCTCACCGAGCCGACAGGGCACCGGGGAGCTGTTTTTT. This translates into CASSPSRQGTGELFF.

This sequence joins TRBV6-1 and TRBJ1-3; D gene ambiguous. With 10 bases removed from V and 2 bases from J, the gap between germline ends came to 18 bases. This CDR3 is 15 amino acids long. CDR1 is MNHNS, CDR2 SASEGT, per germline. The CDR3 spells CATAVTRETGNTIYF. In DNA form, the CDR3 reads TGTGCCACAGCCGTAACGAGGGAAACTGGAAACACCATATATTTT.

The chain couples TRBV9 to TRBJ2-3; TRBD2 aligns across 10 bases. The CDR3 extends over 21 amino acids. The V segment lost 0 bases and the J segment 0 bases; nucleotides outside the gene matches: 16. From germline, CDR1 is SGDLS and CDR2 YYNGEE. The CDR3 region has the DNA TGTGCCAGCAGCGTAGACCTTCAGCAACCGGGACTAGCGCCAAGCACAGATACGCAGTATTTT. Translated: CASSVDLQQPGLAPSTDTQYF.

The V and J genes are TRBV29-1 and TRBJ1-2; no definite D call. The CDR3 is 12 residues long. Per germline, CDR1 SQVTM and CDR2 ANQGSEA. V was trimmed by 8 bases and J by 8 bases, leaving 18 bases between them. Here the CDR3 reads CSLGEEGSGYTF. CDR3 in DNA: TGCAGCCTTGGAGAGGAGGGATCCGGCTACACCTTC. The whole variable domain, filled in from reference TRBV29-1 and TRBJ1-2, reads SAVISQKPSRDICQRGTSLTIQCQVDSQVTMMFWYRQQPGQSLTLIATANQGSEATYESGFVIDKFPISRPNLTFSTLTVSNMSPEDSSIYLCSLGEEGSGYTFGSGTRLTVV.

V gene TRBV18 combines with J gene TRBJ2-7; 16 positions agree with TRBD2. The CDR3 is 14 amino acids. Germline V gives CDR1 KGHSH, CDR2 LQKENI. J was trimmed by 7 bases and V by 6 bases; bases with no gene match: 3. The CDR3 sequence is CASSTGLAGGEQYV. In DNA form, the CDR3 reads TGTGCCAGCTCGACGGGACTAGCGGGAGGGGAGCAGTACGTC.

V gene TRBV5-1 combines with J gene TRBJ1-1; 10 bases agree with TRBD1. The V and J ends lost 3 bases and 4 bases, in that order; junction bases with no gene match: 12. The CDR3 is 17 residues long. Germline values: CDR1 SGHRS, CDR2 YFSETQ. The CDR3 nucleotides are TGCGCCAGCAGCTATGGACAGGGGGGTCTCCGAGGCACTGAAGCTTTCTTT. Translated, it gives CASSYGQGGLRGTEAFF. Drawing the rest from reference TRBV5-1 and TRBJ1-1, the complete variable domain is KAGVTQTPRYLIKTRGQQVTLSCSPISGHRSVSWYQQTPGQGLQFLFEYFSETQRNKGNFPGRFSGRQFSNSRSEMNVSTLELGDSALYLCASSYGQGGLRGTEAFFGQGTRLTVV.

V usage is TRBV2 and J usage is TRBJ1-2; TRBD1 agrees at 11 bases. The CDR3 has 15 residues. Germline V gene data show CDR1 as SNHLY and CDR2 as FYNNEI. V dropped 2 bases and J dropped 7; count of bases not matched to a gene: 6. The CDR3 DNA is TGTGCCAGCAGTGAAAGGGGGACAGGGGGAGGTGGCTACACCTTC. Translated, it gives CASSERGTGGGGYTF.

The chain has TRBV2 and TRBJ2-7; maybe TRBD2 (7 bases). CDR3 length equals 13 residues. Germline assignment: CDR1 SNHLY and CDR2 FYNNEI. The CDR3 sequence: CAIIGGPPYEQYF. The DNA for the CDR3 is TGTGCTATCATCGGGGGGCCACCCTACGAGCAGTACTTC.

The CDR3 region is CASSSDPSSYNEQFF. The CDR3 nucleotides are TGTGCCAGCAGTTCCGACCCTAGTTCCTACAATGAGCAGTTCTTC. V is TRBV6-5 and J is TRBJ2-1; D gene ambiguous. V lost 4 bases to trimming and J lost 1 base, with 11 bases between them. The CDR3 consists of 15 residues. The germline V gene encodes CDR1 MNHEY and CDR2 SVGAGI.

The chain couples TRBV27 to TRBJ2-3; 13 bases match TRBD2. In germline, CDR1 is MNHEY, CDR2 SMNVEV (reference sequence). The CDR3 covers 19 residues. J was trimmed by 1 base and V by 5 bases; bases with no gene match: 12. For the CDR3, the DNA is TGTGCCAGCAGTGGCGGGACTAGCGGGATGGAAGGTGGCACAGATACGCAGTATTTT. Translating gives CASSGGTSGMEGGTDTQYF.

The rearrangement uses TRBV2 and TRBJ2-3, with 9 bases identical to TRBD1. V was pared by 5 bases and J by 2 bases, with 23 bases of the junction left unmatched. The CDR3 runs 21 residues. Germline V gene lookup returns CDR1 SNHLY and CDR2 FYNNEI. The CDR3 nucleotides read TGTGCCAGCAGTTTACCCCCGGGACAGGGCATTGGAGTGAGGAACACAGATACGCAGTATTTT. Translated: CASSLPPGQGIGVRNTDTQYF.

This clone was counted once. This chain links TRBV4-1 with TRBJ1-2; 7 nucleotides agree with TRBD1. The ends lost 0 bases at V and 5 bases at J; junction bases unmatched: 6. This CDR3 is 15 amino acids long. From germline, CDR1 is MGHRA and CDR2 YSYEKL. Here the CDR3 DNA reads TGCGCCAGCAGCCAAGATACAACAGGGGCTTATGGCTACACCTTC. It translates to CASSQDTTGAYGYTF.

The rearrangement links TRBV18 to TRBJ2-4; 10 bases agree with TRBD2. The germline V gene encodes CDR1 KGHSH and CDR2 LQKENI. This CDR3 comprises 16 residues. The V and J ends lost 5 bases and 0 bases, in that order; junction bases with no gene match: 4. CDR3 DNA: TGTGCCAGCTCAGGACTAGCGGAGCTAGCCAAAAACATTCAGTACTTC. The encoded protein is CASSGLAELAKNIQYF.

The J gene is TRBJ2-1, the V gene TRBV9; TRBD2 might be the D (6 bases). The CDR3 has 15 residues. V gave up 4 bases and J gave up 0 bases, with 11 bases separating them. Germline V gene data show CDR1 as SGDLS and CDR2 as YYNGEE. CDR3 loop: CASSMTGSSYNEQFF. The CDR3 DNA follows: TGTGCCAGCAGCATGACCGGGAGCTCCTACAATGAGCAGTTCTTC.

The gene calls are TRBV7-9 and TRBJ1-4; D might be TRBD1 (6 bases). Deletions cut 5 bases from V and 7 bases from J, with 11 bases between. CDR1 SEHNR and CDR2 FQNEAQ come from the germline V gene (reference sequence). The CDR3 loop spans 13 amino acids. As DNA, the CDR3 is TGTGCCAGCAGCCCTACAGGGATTGAAAAACTGTTTTTT. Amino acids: CASSPTGIEKLFF.

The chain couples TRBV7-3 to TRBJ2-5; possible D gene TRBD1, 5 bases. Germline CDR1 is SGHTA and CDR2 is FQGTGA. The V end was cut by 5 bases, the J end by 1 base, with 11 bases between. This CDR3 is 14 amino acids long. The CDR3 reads CASSADIFQETQYF. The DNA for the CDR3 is TGTGCCAGCAGCGCGGACATCTTCCAAGAGACCCAGTACTTC.

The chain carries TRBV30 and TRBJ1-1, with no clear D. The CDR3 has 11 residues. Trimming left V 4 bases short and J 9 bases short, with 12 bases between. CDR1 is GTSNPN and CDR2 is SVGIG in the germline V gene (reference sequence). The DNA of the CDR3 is TGTGCCTGGAAGTACGGTGGGCAAGCTTTCTTT. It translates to CAWKYGGQAFF.